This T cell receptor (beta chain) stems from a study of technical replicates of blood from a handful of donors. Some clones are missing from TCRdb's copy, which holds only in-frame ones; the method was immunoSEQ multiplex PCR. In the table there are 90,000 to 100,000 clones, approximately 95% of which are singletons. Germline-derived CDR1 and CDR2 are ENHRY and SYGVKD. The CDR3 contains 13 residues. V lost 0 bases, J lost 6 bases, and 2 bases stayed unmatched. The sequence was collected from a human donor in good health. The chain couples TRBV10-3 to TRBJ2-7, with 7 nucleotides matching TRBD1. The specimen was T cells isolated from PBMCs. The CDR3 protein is CAISESGGIEQYF. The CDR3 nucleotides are TGTGCCATCAGTGAGTCAGGGGGCATCGAGCAGTACTTC.